The 21 T cell receptor beta chains below were found in one sample sequenced in a study of blood T cell repertoires in COVID-19. This table comes from immunoSEQ multiplex PCR, and its TCRdb copy is limited to in-frame clones, with some not included. The table has about 170,000 clones, around four fifths seen once. The sample comprised PBMCs or T cells enriched from blood (not recorded which). Every receptor here comes from a woman aged 45-65 years who had recovered from COVID-19.

V and J are TRBV7-8 and TRBJ1-6; 7 nucleotides match TRBD1. Trimming removed 2 bases from V and 13 bases from J; junction bases left unmatched: 14. The CDR3 runs to 16 residues. Germline CDR1 is SGHVS and CDR2 is FQNEAQ. CDR3 in DNA: TGTGCCAGCAGCTTATTTCCGGGACAGAGTATTCACCCCCTCCACTTT. Encoded protein: CASSLFPGQSIHPLHF. Together with reference TRBV7-8 and TRBJ1-6, the CDR3 gives the full variable domain: GAGVSQSPRYKVAKRGQDVALRCDPISGHVSLFWYQQALGQGPEFLTYFQNEAQLDKSGLPSDRFFAERPEGSVSTLKIQRTQQEDSAVYLCASSLFPGQSIHPLHFGNGTRLTVT.

The chain has TRBV4-3 and TRBJ2-5; 11 nucleotides align to TRBD1. The germline CDR1 and CDR2 sequences are LGHNA and YSLEER. Trimming removed 4 bases from V and 2 bases from J; junction bases left unmatched: 3. The CDR3 length is 15 residues. DNA of the CDR3: TGCGCCAGCAGCCTTGGGACAGGGGGACAAGAGACCCAGTACTTC. It yields the protein CASSLGTGGQETQYF.

The V gene is TRBV4-1, the J gene TRBJ1-3, with 7 bases matching TRBD1. The CDR3 runs to 18 residues. The germline CDR1 and CDR2 sequences are MGHRA and YSYEKL. V was clipped by 2 bases and J by 0 bases; unmatched bases: 10. The CDR3 region is CASSQSPGQPFSGNTIYF. In DNA, the CDR3 is TGCGCCAGCAGCCAAAGTCCGGGACAGCCTTTCTCTGGAAACACCATATATTTT.

J is TRBJ2-1 and V is TRBV27, with a weak D call TRBD2 (6 bases). The CDR3 length is 16 residues. V lost 3 bases, J lost 4 bases, and 16 bases lay in between. Germline values: CDR1 MNHEY, CDR2 SMNVEV (reference sequence). DNA for the CDR3: TGTGCCAGCAGTTTGGCAAGGGGCGCGGGGTACAATGAGCAGTTCTTC. Protein product: CASSLARGAGYNEQFF.

V usage is TRBV19 and J usage is TRBJ1-6; a possible D gene is TRBD1 (5 bases). Between the trimmed V and J ends, which lost 4 bases and 8 bases, there was a span of 12 bases. CDR3 size: 14 residues. Germline V gene lookup returns CDR1 LNHDA and CDR2 SQIVND (reference sequence). The CDR3 sequence: CASSRGLLDSPLHF. Here the CDR3 DNA reads TGTGCCAGTAGTAGGGGACTGTTAGATTCACCCCTCCACTTT. Full variable domain (rest looked up from reference TRBV19 and TRBJ1-6): DGGITQSPKYLFRKEGQNVTLSCEQNLNHDAMYWYRQDPGQGLRLIYYSQIVNDFQKGDIAEGYSVSREKKESFPLTVTSAQKNPTAFYLCASSRGLLDSPLHFGNGTRLTVT.

This sequence joins TRBV15 and TRBJ1-2; no reliable D call. V lost 3 bases and J lost 1, with 6 bases in between. This CDR3 comprises 13 residues. The germline gives CDR1 LNHNV, CDR2 YYDKDF (reference sequence). The CDR3 reads CATSRGVNYGYTF. CDR3 in DNA: TGTGCCACCAGCAGGGGCGTTAACTATGGCTACACCTTC.

The chain couples TRBV11-2 to TRBJ2-3; 10 bases match TRBD2. The CDR3 spans 17 residues. Germline-derived CDR1 and CDR2 are SGHAT and FQNNGV. V lost 5 bases, J lost 6 bases, and 14 bases stayed unmatched. The CDR3 spells CASSAVGTSGTADTQYF. DNA of the CDR3: TGTGCCAGCAGCGCGGTGGGTACTAGCGGGACCGCGGATACGCAGTATTTT.

This chain links TRBV18 with TRBJ2-1; the D is unclear. Looked up from germline, CDR1 is KGHSH and CDR2 is LQKENI. Deletions cut 8 bases from V and 6 bases from J, with 14 bases between. This CDR3 has 13 residues. The CDR3 spells CASGPGGPNEQFF. For the CDR3, the DNA is TGTGCCAGCGGTCCGGGTGGCCCCAATGAGCAGTTCTTC.

This clone occurred once. The chain recombines TRBV30 with TRBJ1-2, with D possibly being TRBD1 (5 bases). CDR3 length: 15 residues. Germline lookup yields CDR1 GTSNPN and CDR2 SVGIG (reference sequence). V lost 0 bases and J lost 8, with 19 bases in between. The CDR3 bases are TGTGCCTGGAGTGTAGGTTGGGACTCCCCGAAGGGCTACACCTTC. Residues: CAWSVGWDSPKGYTF.

V is TRBV12-3 or TRBV12-4 and J is TRBJ1-1; TRBD1 might be the D (6 bases). This CDR3 has 13 residues. Trimming took 7 bases from V and 5 from J, leaving 14 bases between them. The CDR3 nucleotides are TGTGCCAGCACTCTGGACAGCCATACTGAAGCTTTCTTT. Amino acids: CASTLDSHTEAFF.

This clone was counted only a few times. This chain uses TRBV6-6 with TRBJ1-2; TRBD1 might be the D (5 bases). The CDR3 sequence is 15 residues long. CDR1 is MNHNY, CDR2 SVGAGI, per germline (reference sequence). Trimming pared 0 bases from V and 7 bases from J, leaving 15 bases between. The CDR3 loop reads CASSYSNLQGPGYTF. The CDR3 DNA sequence: TGTGCCAGCAGTTACTCGAATCTCCAGGGCCCTGGCTACACCTTC.

The rearrangement joins TRBV4-1 to TRBJ2-5; 8 bases line up with TRBD2. CDR3 length equals 17 residues. After removal of 4 bases from V and 1 base from J, the junction contained 11 bases not matched to a gene. Germline V CDR1 and CDR2: MGHRA, YSYEKL. CDR3 coding DNA: TGCGCCAGCAGCCTAACAACGGCGGGGGGCCCCCAAGAGACCCAGTACTTC. It translates to CASSLTTAGGPQETQYF.

This chain uses TRBV2 with TRBJ2-3; 9 positions agree with TRBD1. The CDR3 has 15 amino acids. The germline V gene encodes CDR1 SNHLY and CDR2 FYNNEI. Losses at the gene ends were 9 bases for V and 0 bases for J; bases not matched to a gene: 7. The CDR3 loop reads CARDRDRASTDTQYF. DNA of the CDR3: TGTGCCAGGGATAGGGACAGGGCTAGCACAGATACGCAGTATTTT.

This clone occurred a few times. V is TRBV6-4 and J is TRBJ1-2; D unresolved. The CDR3 has 15 amino acids. From germline, CDR1 is MRHNA and CDR2 SNTAGT. Trimming stripped 6 bases from V and 8 bases from J, with 22 bases between. CDR3 bases: TGTGCCAGCAGCCCCGGACTTGGCCCTCTTTACGGCTACACCTTC. Translation: CASSPGLGPLYGYTF.

In DNA, the CDR3 is TGTGCCAGTAGTATACGCACAGGGGAGGGCAATCAGCCCCAGCATTTT. Amino acids: CASSIRTGEGNQPQHF. The chain employs TRBV19 and TRBJ1-5; TRBD1 aligns across 7 bases. CDR1 is LNHDA and CDR2 is SQIVND in the germline V gene (reference sequence). V lost 2 bases to trimming and J lost 2 bases; unmatched junction nucleotides: 6. There are 16 residues in the CDR3.

This chain uses TRBV12-3 or TRBV12-4 with TRBJ2-1; TRBD2 matches 9 bases. Losses at the gene ends were 10 bases for V and 7 bases for J; bases not matched to a gene: 8. The CDR3 covers 13 residues. For the CDR3, the DNA is TGTGCCAACCGTAGCGGGAGAAAAAATGAGCAGTTCTTC. This codes for CANRSGRKNEQFF.

The CDR3 DNA is TGTGCCAGCAGCGTAGTCGTGAACACTGAAGCTTTCTTT. Protein sequence: CASSVVVNTEAFF. The chain joins TRBV9 to TRBJ1-1, with D hard to call. V lost 0 bases, J lost 0 bases, and 3 bases lay in between. Germline CDR1 and CDR2: SGDLS and YYNGEE. The CDR3 totals 13 residues.

The V gene is TRBV7-9, the J gene TRBJ2-2, with 8 nucleotides matching TRBD2. Trimming cost V 2 bases and J 1 base; bases outside gene matches: 3. Germline loops: CDR1 SEHNR, CDR2 FQNEAQ (reference sequence). The CDR3 runs 16 residues. As DNA, the CDR3 is TGTGCCAGCAGCTTATCGGCGGGGGGGAACACCGGGGAGCTGTTTTTT. Translating gives CASSLSAGGNTGELFF.

This sequence joins TRBV2 and TRBJ2-3; D possibly corresponds to TRBD1 (5 bases). V dropped 3 bases and J dropped 12 bases, with 16 bases sitting between them. The germline V gene has CDR1 SNHLY and CDR2 FYNNEI. CDR3 length: 13 residues. CDR3 sequence: CASSEGPGSDQYF. CDR3 in DNA: TGTGCCAGCAGTGAGGGGCCTGGCTCGGATCAGTATTTT.

The chain uses TRBV30 and TRBJ1-5; no clear D. Germline CDR1 reads GTSNPN; CDR2 reads SVGIG (reference sequence). This CDR3 spans 13 amino acids. V was shortened by 5 bases and J by 2 bases, with 10 bases between the two germline ends. This CDR3 is CAWSTEGNQPQHF. Written as DNA, the CDR3 is TGTGCCTGGTCTACTGAGGGCAATCAGCCCCAGCATTTT.

The chain combines TRBV25-1 with TRBJ2-1; D gene uncertain. The CDR3 is 11 residues long. V lost 4 bases and J lost 9, with 7 bases in between. Germline CDR1 MGHDK, CDR2 SYGVNS. The DNA for the CDR3 is TGTGCCAGCAGTGCGTTCGGTGAGCAGTTCTTC. Translation: CASSAFGEQFF.